The present T cell receptor (beta chain) was sequenced within a study of T cell changes during pregnancy in multiple sclerosis. V lost 1 base, J lost 6 bases, and 13 bases stayed unmatched. Germline CDR1 SGHDT, CDR2 YYEEEE. This CDR3 spans 17 amino acids. This table comes from immunoSEQ multiplex PCR, and its TCRdb copy is limited to in-frame clones, with some not included. The sample contains about 36,000 clones, 93% of which appear only once. The genes are TRBV5-6 and TRBJ1-2; 9 bases line up with TRBD1. The source material was CD4+ T cells from peripheral blood mononuclear cells, sampled in the first trimester of pregnancy. This TCR was recovered from a female donor with multiple sclerosis, enrolled in a pregnancy study. The CDR3 coding sequence is TGTGCCAGCAGCTTGATAGTTCGGGGGACAGGGAGGGATGGCTACACCTTC. It yields the protein CASSLIVRGTGRDGYTF.